This TCR beta chain was sequenced for a study of cytomegalovirus exposure and HLA in healthy donors. A multiplex PCR was run with 60 Vbeta primers and 13 Jbeta primers. Data came from immunoSEQ multiplex PCR; TCRdb stores just in-frame clones and leaves some out. The sample has more than 95,000 clones, 80% to 85% seen once. Of note for this clone: Its antigen is unidentified.

General study findings and limits: Most of the TCR beta V segments (in an earlier analysis) were productive either about 87% or about 30% of the time. The likely explanation for a cluster of highly shared sequence variants was sequencing artifact. Cytomegalovirus status was reportedly diagnosed by the classifier with high specificity and sensitivity. Among the most significant clusters, several appeared linked to common viral pathogens in a later analysis.

Germline V lookup: CDR1 MNHNY, CDR2 SVGAGI (reference sequence). The CDR3 contains 13 residues. V lost 2 bases, J lost 4 bases, and 8 bases lay in between. The clonotype originates from a young man in good health and CMV-seropositive. The specimen was PBMCs. The chain recombines TRBV6-6 with TRBJ1-1, with no clear D. The CDR3 DNA reads TGTGCCAGCAGTTACCCGAGGCCCACTGAAGCTTTCTTT. Translated: CASSYPRPTEAFF.